This T cell receptor beta chain was observed in a study of monozygotic twins with inflammatory bowel disease. The authors drew around 2.6 ml of blood from each donor. Without any T cell sorting, total RNA was isolated from whole blood. With respect to this clonotype: Its antigen remains unknown.

Study-wide findings and caveats: Lower sharing of clonotypes with other individuals was seen in IBD patients than in healthy twins. This was most marked in patients showing signs of disease activity.

Eight distinct reactions (per sample) were used to make the cDNA. TCRdb derives one entry per CDR3 protein from the 5' RACE reads, leaving out DNA. The sample holds hundreds of thousands of distinct CDR3 sequences. This CDR3 has 16 amino acids. Source material: blood. This sequence originates from a human donor with ulcerative colitis or Crohn's disease, or a healthy co-twin of an affected twin (not recorded which). The chain employs TRBV12-3 or TRBV12-4 and TRBJ1-2; TCRdb proposes TRBD1, but this gene call is untestable without DNA. The CDR3 region is CASSLLQGAGNYGYTF.